This T cell receptor (beta chain) derives from a study of Tregs in tolerant kidney transplant recipients. Study conclusions and caveats: The small number of patients limits these findings pending further validation. The most relevant donor-specific Treg TCRbeta repertoire apparently came from expansion with activated donor B cells. No direct test of biological reproducibility was done here.

Thawed PBMCs were FACS-sorted into unstimulated CD4+CD25+CD127- regulatory T cells, CD4+CD25- non-regulatory cells, CD4 and CD8 cells. There are a few counts of this clone. Its cognate antigen is unknown. Using immunoSEQ multiplex PCR, the repertoire was profiled, and TCRdb retains in-frame clones only, with some absent. Among around 230,000 clones listed, about 86% were seen once. Sequenced input: CD4+ T cells from blood. The receptor's source is a human donor in good health.

DNA for the CDR3: TGTGCCAGCAACCTCGGGGGGCCGACCGGGGAGCTGTTTTTT. This encodes CASNLGGPTGELFF. The V and J genes are TRBV6-6 and TRBJ2-2; a weak D match, TRBD2 (7 bases). Germline CDR1 and CDR2: MNHNY and SVGAGI (reference sequence). Trimming left V 7 bases short and J 5 bases short, with 14 bases between. The CDR3 is 14 residues long.